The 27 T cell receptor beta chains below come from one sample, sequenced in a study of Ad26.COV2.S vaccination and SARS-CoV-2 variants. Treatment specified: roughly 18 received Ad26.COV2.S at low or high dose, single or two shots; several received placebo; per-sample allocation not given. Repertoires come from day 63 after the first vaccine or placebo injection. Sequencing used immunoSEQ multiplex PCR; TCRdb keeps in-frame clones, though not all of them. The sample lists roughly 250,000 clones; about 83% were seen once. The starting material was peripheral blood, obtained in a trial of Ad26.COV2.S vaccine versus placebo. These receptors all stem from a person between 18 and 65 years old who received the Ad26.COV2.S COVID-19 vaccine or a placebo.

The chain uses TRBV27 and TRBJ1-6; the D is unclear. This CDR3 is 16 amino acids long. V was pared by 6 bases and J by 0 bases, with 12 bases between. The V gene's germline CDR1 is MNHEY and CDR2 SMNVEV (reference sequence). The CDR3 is CASSSYPSSYNSPLHF. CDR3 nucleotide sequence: TGTGCCAGCAGCTCATACCCGAGCTCCTATAATTCACCCCTCCACTTT.

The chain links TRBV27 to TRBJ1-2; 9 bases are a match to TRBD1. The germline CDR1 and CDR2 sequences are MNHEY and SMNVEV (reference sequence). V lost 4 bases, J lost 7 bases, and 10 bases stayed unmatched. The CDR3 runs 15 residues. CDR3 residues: CASSSSPGQGLGYTF. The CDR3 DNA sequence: TGTGCCAGCAGTTCCAGTCCGGGACAGGGCCTTGGCTACACCTTC.

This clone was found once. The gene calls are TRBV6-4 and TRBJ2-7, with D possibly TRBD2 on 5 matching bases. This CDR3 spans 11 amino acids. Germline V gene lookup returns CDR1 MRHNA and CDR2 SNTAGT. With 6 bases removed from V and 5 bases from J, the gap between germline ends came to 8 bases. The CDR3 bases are TGTGCCAGCAGAAGGACTCACGAGCAGTACGTC. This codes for CASRRTHEQYV.

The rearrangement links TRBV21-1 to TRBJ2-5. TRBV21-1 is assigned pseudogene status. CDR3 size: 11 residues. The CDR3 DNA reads TGTGCCAGCAGCAAAGCGGAGACCCAGTACTTC. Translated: CASSKAETQYF.

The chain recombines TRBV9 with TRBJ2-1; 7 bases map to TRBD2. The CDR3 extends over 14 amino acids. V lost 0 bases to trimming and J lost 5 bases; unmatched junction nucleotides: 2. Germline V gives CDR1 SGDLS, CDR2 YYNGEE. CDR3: CASSVDGLDNEQFF. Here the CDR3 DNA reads TGTGCCAGCAGCGTAGATGGACTAGACAATGAGCAGTTCTTC.

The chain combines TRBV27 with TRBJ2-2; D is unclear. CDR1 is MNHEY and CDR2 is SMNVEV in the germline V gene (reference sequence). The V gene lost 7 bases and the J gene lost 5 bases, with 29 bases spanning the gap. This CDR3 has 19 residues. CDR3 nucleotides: TGTGCCAGCACCACTGGTAGGCCCTCCTCTCGTTACCGAACCGGGGAGCTGTTTTTT. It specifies CASTTGRPSSRYRTGELFF.

CDR3 residues: CASSLGLGSTDTQYF. DNA of the CDR3: TGTGCCAGCAGCCTCGGACTGGGAAGCACAGATACGCAGTATTTT. The chain employs TRBV3-1 (or the pseudogene TRBV3-2) and TRBJ2-3; TRBD2 might be the D (5 bases). CDR3 length: 15 residues. Germline CDR1 LGHDT, CDR2 YNNKEL (reference sequence). Trimming pared 4 bases from V and 0 bases from J, leaving 11 bases between.

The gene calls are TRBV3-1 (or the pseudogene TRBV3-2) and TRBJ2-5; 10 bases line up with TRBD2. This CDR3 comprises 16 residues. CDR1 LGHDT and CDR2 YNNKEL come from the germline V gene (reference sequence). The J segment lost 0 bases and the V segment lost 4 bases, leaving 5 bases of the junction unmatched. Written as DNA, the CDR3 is TGTGCCAGCAGCCCTGGACTAGCGGCTAACCAAGAGACCCAGTACTTC. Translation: CASSPGLAANQETQYF.

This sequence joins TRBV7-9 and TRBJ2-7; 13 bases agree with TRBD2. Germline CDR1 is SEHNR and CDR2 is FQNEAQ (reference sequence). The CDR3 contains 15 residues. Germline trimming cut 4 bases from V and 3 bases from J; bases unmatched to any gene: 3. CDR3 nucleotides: TGTGCCAGCAGCTCCTGGACTAGCGGGGGCTACGAGCAGTACTTC. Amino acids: CASSSWTSGGYEQYF.

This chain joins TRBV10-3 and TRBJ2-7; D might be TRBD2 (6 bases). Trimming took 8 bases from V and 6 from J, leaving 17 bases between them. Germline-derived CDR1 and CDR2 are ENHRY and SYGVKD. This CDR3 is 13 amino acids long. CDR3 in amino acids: CAIGRGGLGEQYV. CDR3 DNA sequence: TGTGCCATCGGCCGTGGAGGGCTAGGCGAGCAGTACGTC.

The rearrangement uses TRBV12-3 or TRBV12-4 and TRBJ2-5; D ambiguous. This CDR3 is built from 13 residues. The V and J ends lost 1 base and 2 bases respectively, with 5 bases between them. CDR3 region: CASSLEGQETQYF. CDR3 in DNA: TGTGCCAGCAGTTTAGAGGGTCAAGAGACCCAGTACTTC.

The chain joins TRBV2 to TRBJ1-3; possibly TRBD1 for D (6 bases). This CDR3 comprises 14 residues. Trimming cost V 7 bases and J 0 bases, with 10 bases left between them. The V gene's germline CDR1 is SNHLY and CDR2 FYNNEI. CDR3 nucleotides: TGTGCCAGCAAGGACAGCTACTCTGGAAACACCATATATTTT. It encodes CASKDSYSGNTIYF.

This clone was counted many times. The CDR3: CSATEVLRNTEAFF. As DNA, the CDR3 is TGCAGTGCTACTGAGGTCCTCAGAAACACTGAAGCTTTCTTT. This sequence joins TRBV20-1 and TRBJ1-1; D is undetermined. Germline V gene sequence: CDR1 DFQATT, CDR2 SNEGSKA (reference sequence). The V end was cut by 4 bases, the J end by 2 bases, with 14 bases between. The length of the CDR3 is 14 residues.

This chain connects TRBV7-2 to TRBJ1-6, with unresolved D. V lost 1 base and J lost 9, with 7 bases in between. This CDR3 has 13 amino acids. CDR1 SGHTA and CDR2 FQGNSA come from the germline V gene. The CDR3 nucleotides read TGTGCCAGCAGCTTAGATACCCCTTCACCCCTCCACTTT. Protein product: CASSLDTPSPLHF.

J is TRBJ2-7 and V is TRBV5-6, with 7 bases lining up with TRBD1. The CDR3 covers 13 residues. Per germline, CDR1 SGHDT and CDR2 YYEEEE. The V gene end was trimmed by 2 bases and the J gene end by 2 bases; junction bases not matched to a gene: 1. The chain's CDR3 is CASSFGTAYEQYV. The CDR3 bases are TGTGCCAGCAGCTTCGGGACAGCCTACGAGCAGTACGTC.

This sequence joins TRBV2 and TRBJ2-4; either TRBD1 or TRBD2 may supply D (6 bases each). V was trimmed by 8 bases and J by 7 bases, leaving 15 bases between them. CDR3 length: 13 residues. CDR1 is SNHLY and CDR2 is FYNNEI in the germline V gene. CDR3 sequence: CASVGQGTNIQYF. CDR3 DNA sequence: TGTGCCAGCGTGGGGCAGGGGACTAACATTCAGTACTTC.

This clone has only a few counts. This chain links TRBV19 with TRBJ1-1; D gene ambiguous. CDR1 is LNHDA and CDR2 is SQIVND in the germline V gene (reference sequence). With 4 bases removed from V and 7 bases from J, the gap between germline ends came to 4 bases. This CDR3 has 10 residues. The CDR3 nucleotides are TGTGCCAGTAGTAGGGGTGAAGCTTTCTTT. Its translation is CASSRGEAFF. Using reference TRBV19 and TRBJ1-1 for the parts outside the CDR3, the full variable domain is DGGITQSPKYLFRKEGQNVTLSCEQNLNHDAMYWYRQDPGQGLRLIYYSQIVNDFQKGDIAEGYSVSREKKESFPLTVTSAQKNPTAFYLCASSRGEAFFGQGTRLTVV.

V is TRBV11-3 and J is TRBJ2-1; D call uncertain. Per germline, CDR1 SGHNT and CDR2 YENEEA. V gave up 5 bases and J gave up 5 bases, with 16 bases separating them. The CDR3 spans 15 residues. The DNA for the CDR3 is TGTGCCAGCAGCGTCTCCTTGAGCGACAACAATGAGCAGTTCTTC. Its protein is CASSVSLSDNNEQFF.

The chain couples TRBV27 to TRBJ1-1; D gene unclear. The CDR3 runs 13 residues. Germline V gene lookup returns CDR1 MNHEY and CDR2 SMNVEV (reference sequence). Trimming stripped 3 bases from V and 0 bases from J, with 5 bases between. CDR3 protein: CASSFRMNTEAFF. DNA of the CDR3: TGTGCCAGCAGTTTTCGAATGAACACTGAAGCTTTCTTT.

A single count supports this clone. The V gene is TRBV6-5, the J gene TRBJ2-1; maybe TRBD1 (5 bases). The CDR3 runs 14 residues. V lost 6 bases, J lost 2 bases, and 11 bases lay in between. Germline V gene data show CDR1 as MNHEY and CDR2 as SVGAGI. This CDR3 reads CASSRQGTYNEQFF. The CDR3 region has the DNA TGTGCCAGCAGCCGGCAGGGAACCTACAATGAGCAGTTCTTC.

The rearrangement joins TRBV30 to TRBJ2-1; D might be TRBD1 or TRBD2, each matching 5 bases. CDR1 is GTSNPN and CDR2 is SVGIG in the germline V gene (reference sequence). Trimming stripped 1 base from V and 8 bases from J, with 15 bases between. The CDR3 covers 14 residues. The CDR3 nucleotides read TGTGCCTGGAGTGCCCGAGGGGTTTGGGATGAGCAGTTCTTC. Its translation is CAWSARGVWDEQFF.

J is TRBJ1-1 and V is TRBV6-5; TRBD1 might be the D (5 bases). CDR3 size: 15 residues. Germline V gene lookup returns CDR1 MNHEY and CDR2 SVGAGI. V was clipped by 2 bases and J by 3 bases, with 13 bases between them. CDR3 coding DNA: TGTGCCAGCAGTTACCTCCCAGGGAGGGACACTGAAGCTTTCTTT. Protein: CASSYLPGRDTEAFF.

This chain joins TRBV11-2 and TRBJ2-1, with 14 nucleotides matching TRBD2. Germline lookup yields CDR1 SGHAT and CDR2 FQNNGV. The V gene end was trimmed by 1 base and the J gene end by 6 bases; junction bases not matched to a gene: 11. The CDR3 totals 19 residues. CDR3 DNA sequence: TGTGCCAGCAGCTTAGGGACAGGGGCAGGACTAGCGGGAGGCAATGAGCAGTTCTTC. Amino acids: CASSLGTGAGLAGGNEQFF.

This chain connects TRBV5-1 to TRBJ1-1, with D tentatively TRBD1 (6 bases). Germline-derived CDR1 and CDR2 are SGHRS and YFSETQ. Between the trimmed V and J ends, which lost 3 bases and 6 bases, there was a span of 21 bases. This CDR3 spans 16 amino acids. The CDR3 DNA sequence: TGCGCCAGCAGCTGGGGCCTTAGGGGGGAGAGGCCTGAAGCTTTCTTT. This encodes CASSWGLRGERPEAFF.

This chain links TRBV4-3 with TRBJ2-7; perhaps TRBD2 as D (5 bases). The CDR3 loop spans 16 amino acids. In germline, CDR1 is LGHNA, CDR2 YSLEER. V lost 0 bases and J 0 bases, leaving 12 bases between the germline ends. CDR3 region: CASSQDGGLSSYEQYF. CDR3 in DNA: TGCGCCAGCAGCCAAGACGGCGGGTTAAGCTCCTACGAGCAGTACTTC.

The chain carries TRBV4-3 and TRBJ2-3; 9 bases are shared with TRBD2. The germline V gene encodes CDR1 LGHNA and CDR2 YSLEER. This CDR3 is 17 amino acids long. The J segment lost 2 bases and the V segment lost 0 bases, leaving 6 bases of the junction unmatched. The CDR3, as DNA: TGCGCCAGCAGCCAAGATGTGATAGCGGGGGCCACAGATACGCAGTATTTT. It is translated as CASSQDVIAGATDTQYF.

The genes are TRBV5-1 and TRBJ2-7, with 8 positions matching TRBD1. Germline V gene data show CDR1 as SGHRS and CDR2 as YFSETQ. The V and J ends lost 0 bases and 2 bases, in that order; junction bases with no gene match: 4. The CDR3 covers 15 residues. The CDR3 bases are TGCGCCAGCAGCTTGGTGGGGACAGGACCCTACGAGCAGTACTTC. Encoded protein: CASSLVGTGPYEQYF.